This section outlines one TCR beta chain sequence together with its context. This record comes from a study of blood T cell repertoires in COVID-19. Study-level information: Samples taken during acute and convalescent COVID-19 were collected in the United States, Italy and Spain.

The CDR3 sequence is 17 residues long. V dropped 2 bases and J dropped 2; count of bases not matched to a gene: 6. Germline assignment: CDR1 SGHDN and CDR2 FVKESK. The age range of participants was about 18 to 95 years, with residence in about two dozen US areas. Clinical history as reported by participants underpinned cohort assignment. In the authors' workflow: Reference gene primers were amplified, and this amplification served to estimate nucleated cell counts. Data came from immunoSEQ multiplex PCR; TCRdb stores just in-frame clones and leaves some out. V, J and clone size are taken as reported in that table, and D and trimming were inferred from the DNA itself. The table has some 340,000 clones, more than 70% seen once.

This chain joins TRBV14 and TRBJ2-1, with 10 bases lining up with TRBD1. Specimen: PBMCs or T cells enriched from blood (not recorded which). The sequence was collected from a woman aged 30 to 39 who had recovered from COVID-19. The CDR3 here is CASSQKGQGFPYNEQFF. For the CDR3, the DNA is TGTGCCAGCAGCCAAAAGGGACAGGGGTTTCCCTACAATGAGCAGTTCTTC.